This T cell receptor beta chain was profiled in a study of T cell responses to AZD1222 COVID-19 vaccine. Study-level results: Repertoires were collected only later (after the peak T cell response had occurred).

About this clone itself: Its matching antigen is unknown.

Germline CDR1 GTSNPN, CDR2 SVGIG (reference sequence). Trimming took 0 bases from V and 2 from J, leaving 11 bases between them. The CDR3 contains 15 residues. Sequencing was performed with immunoSEQ multiplex PCR; in TCRdb, only in-frame clones are kept and a portion is missing. The sample holds about 120,000 clones, about 85% seen once. This chain joins TRBV30 and TRBJ2-1; D possibly corresponds to TRBD2 (7 bases). The sample consisted of peripheral blood, taken 28 days after the second AZD1222 dose. The sequence derives from an adult who received the AZD1222 COVID-19 vaccine. DNA of the CDR3: TGTGCCTGGAGTGTAAAGGGGGGGCCCTACAATGAGCAGTTCTTC. Protein sequence: CAWSVKGGPYNEQFF. The whole variable domain, filled in from reference TRBV30 and TRBJ2-1, reads SQTIHQWPATLVQPVGSPLSLECTVEGTSNPNLYWYRQAAGRGLQLLFYSVGIGQISSEVPQNLSASRPQDRQFILSSKKLLLSDSGFYLCAWSVKGGPYNEQFFGPGTRLTVL.